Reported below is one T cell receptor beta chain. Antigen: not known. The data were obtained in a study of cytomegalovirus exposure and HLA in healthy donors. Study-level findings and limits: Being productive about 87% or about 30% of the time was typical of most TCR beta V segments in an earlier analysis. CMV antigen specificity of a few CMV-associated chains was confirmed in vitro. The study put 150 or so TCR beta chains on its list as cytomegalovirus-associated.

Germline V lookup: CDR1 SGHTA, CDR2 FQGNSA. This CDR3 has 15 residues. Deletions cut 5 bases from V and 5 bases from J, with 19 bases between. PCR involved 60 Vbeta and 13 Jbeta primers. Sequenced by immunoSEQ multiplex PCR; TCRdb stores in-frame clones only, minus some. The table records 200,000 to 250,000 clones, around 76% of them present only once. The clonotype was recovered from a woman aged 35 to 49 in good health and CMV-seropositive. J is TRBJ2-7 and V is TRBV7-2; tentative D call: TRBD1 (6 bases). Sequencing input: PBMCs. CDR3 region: CASSLTWAAGDEQYF. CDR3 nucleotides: TGTGCCAGCAGCCTCACTTGGGCAGCAGGGGACGAGCAGTACTTC.